The T cell receptor (beta chain) under discussion was sequenced for a study of T cells in Graves' hyperthyroidism and ophthalmopathy. This clonotype was seen ten or more times. RNA transcripts yielded amplified TCR beta CDR3 regions. The HTBI set primed first-round TCR CDR3 RT-PCR. TCRdb recomputed calls from the multiplex PCR reads with MiXCR, one row per CDR3 protein. The sample holds about 570,000 distinct CDR3 sequences, just over 45% seen once. This CDR3 has 13 amino acids. The V end lost 1 base, the J end lost 9 bases, and 10 bases lay between the germline ends. Germline V gene lookup returns CDR1 SGHTA and CDR2 FQGTGA.

The J gene is TRBJ1-5, the V gene TRBV7-3; D is unclear. This clonotype was obtained from an adult woman with Graves' disease, either hyperthyroidism or ophthalmopathy (not recorded which). The sequencing input was peripheral blood or thyroid tissue (not recorded which). In nucleotides, the CDR3 is TGTGCCAGCAGCTTAAGTGTTGGGTTGCCCCAGCATTTT. Translation gives CASSLSVGLPQHF.